Below, 10 T cell receptor beta chains from the same sample are listed, as sequenced in a study of blood T cell repertoires in COVID-19. Sequenced by immunoSEQ multiplex PCR; TCRdb stores in-frame clones only, minus some. The table records fewer than 9,000 clones, 70% to 85% of them present only once. Sequencing used peripheral blood. These receptors came from a human donor with active COVID-19. The donor label of this sample is uncertain.

The chain is built from TRBV6-6 and TRBJ2-1, with TRBD2 as a possible D gene (5 bases). Trimming took 8 bases from V and 13 from J, leaving 18 bases between them. The germline V gene has CDR1 MNHNY and CDR2 SVGAGI (reference sequence). The CDR3 has 12 amino acids. The CDR3 here is CASAIRDPPQFF. CDR3 in DNA: TGTGCCAGCGCTATCCGGGATCCCCCTCAGTTCTTC.

V and J are TRBV19 and TRBJ2-1; 8 bases map to TRBD2. The trim removed 1 base at V and 4 bases at J, leaving 3 bases unmatched. The CDR3 consists of 15 residues. Germline values: CDR1 LNHDA, CDR2 SQIVND (reference sequence). CDR3 loop: CASSIGREGYNEQFF. CDR3 coding DNA: TGTGCCAGTAGTATAGGTCGGGAGGGTTACAATGAGCAGTTCTTC. Looking up the rest from reference TRBV19 and TRBJ2-1 gives the full variable domain: DGGITQSPKYLFRKEGQNVTLSCEQNLNHDAMYWYRQDPGQGLRLIYYSQIVNDFQKGDIAEGYSVSREKKESFPLTVTSAQKNPTAFYLCASSIGREGYNEQFFGPGTRLTVL.

V and J are TRBV10-3 and TRBJ2-3; 9 bases match TRBD1. Unmatched junction bases numbered 8, after V lost 10 bases and J lost 3 bases. In germline, CDR1 is ENHRY, CDR2 SYGVKD. CDR3 size: 14 residues. The CDR3, as DNA: TGTGCCAGCCAACAGGGGGCAGGGACAGATACGCAGTATTTT. The encoded protein is CASQQGAGTDTQYF.

This chain uses TRBV3-1 (or the pseudogene TRBV3-2) with TRBJ2-3; 10 bases are a match to TRBD2. The germline V gene encodes CDR1 LGHDT and CDR2 YNNKEL (reference sequence). The V gene end was trimmed by 0 bases and the J gene end by 3 bases; junction bases not matched to a gene: 9. The CDR3 sequence is 18 residues long. For the CDR3, the DNA is TGTGCCAGCAGCCAAGAAGTCGGTCTTAGCGGGAGGACAGATACGCAGTATTTT. This encodes CASSQEVGLSGRTDTQYF.

V usage is TRBV10-3 and J usage is TRBJ2-7, with 8 bases identical to TRBD1. Germline assignment: CDR1 ENHRY and CDR2 SYGVKD. The CDR3 loop spans 14 amino acids. The junction had 6 bases not matched to a gene; V was cut back by 6 bases and J by 2 bases. This CDR3 is CAISYRGDTYEQYF. The CDR3 region has the DNA TGTGCCATCAGCTACAGGGGGGACACCTACGAGCAGTACTTC.

The chain employs TRBV7-2 and TRBJ2-5; TRBD2 might be the D (7 bases). V lost 0 bases and J 0 bases, leaving 11 bases between the germline ends. Per germline, CDR1 SGHTA and CDR2 FQGNSA. This CDR3 has 16 amino acids. The chain's CDR3 is CASSLARGRDQETQYF. The CDR3 DNA reads TGTGCCAGCAGCTTAGCGCGGGGGCGGGACCAAGAGACCCAGTACTTC. Supplemented by reference TRBV7-2 and TRBJ2-5, the full variable domain reads GAGVSQSPSNKVTEKGKDVELRCDPISGHTALYWYRQSLGQGLEFLIYFQGNSAPDKSGLPSDRFSAERTGGSVSTLTIQRTQQEDSAVYLCASSLARGRDQETQYFGPGTRLLVL.

DNA for the CDR3: TGCGCCAGCAGCCAACAGTTCCTGACTAGCGGGAGCCGGGATGAGCAGTTCTTC. Protein: CASSQQFLTSGSRDEQFF. The chain employs TRBV4-3 and TRBJ2-1; 12 bases fit TRBD2. This CDR3 is built from 18 residues. J lost 8 bases, V lost 2 bases, and 13 bases had no gene match. The germline V gene encodes CDR1 LGHNA and CDR2 YSLEER.

V is TRBV10-3 and J is TRBJ1-5; the D gene is possibly TRBD1 (5 bases). The CDR3 has 14 residues. The V gene's germline CDR1 is ENHRY and CDR2 SYGVKD. V lost 8 bases and J 4 bases, leaving 15 bases between the germline ends. CDR3 region: CAIWAGFGNQPQHF. The DNA of the CDR3 is TGTGCCATCTGGGCAGGGTTCGGGAATCAGCCCCAGCATTTT.

The chain joins TRBV19 to TRBJ2-1; D is possibly TRBD2 (6 bases). Germline V lookup: CDR1 LNHDA, CDR2 SQIVND (reference sequence). V lost 10 bases and J 10 bases, leaving 20 bases between the germline ends. The length of the CDR3 is 13 residues. The CDR3 protein is CATRGPRDREQFF. Here the CDR3 DNA reads TGTGCCACCCGGGGCCCGCGGGACCGCGAGCAGTTCTTC.

The V call is TRBV10-3, the J call TRBJ1-5; a possible D gene is TRBD1 (6 bases). V was clipped by 3 bases and J by 6 bases, with 9 bases between them. The CDR3 has 13 residues. The germline CDR1 and CDR2 sequences are ENHRY and SYGVKD. CDR3 bases: TGTGCCATCAGTGATTTAGGGGGTCAGCCCCAGCATTTT. Protein product: CAISDLGGQPQHF.